Presented here are 6 T cell receptor beta chains from one specimen sequenced in a study of blood T cells in healthy people across ages. Primers used in a second PCR of about 6 to 11 cycles were a sample-barcoded 5' primer and a J-beta primer mix. TCRdb reanalysed the 5' RACE reads using MiXCR and keeps one entry per CDR3 protein. Among almost 1 million distinct CDR3 sequences listed, 51% were seen once. The source material was blood. These TCRs come from a woman aged 60 to 75 in good health.

This chain links TRBV10-3 with TRBJ2-3; D not certain. Trimming shortened V by 0 bases and J by 2 bases, and 12 bases separated the two germline ends. The CDR3 extends over 16 amino acids. CDR1 is ENHRY, CDR2 SYGVKD, per germline. The CDR3 nucleotides are TGTGCCATCAGTGAGTCGGTCACGATCCTCACAGATACGCAGTATTTT. Protein: CAISESVTILTDTQYF.

The V and J genes are TRBV24-1 and TRBJ2-4, with no clear D. The V end lost 9 bases, the J end lost 0 bases, and 14 bases lay between the germline ends. The CDR3 runs 15 residues. Germline-derived CDR1 and CDR2 are KGHDR and SFDVKD. The CDR3 bases are TGTGCCACCCCTCAGGAGACCTTAGCCAAAAACATTCAGTACTTC. It translates to CATPQETLAKNIQYF.

The V call is TRBV7-2, the J call TRBJ2-3; D ambiguous. The CDR3 spans 13 residues. V gave up 7 bases and J gave up 1 base, with 9 bases separating them. Germline V gene lookup returns CDR1 SGHTA and CDR2 FQGNSA. The CDR3 protein is CASNPFGTDTQYF. CDR3 nucleotides: TGTGCCAGCAACCCCTTCGGCACAGATACGCAGTATTTT.

The rearrangement links TRBV12-3 or TRBV12-4 to TRBJ1-5; D remains ambiguous. The CDR3 extends over 13 amino acids. V was pared by 3 bases and J by 5 bases, with 8 bases between. DNA for the CDR3: TGTGCCAGCAGTTTTAAAGGTGATCAGCCCCAGCATTTT. It is translated as CASSFKGDQPQHF.

The gene calls are TRBV20-1 and TRBJ2-3; 7 bases are shared with TRBD1. V lost 6 bases to trimming and J lost 2 bases; unmatched junction nucleotides: 5. The CDR3 totals 13 residues. CDR1 and CDR2 from the germline V gene are DFQATT and SNEGSKA (reference sequence). The CDR3 protein is CSARDRLTDTQYF. CDR3 coding DNA: TGCAGTGCCCGGGACAGACTCACAGATACGCAGTATTTT.

This clonotype was counted only a few times. V is TRBV30 and J is TRBJ2-7, with 10 positions matching TRBD1. The germline V gene has CDR1 GTSNPN and CDR2 SVGIG (reference sequence). This CDR3 region has 15 residues. The ends lost 4 bases at V and 6 bases at J; junction bases unmatched: 12. This CDR3 is CAWKSHGTGAIEQYF. CDR3 coding DNA: TGTGCCTGGAAGAGCCACGGGACAGGGGCAATCGAGCAGTACTTC. Full variable domain (remainder filled in from reference TRBV30 and TRBJ2-7): SQTIHQWPATLVQPVGSPLSLECTVEGTSNPNLYWYRQAAGRGLQLLFYSVGIGQISSEVPQNLSASRPQDRQFILSSKKLLLSDSGFYLCAWKSHGTGAIEQYFGPGTRLTVT.